This TCR beta chain was recovered during a study of OX40 agonist ivuxolimab in advanced cancers. Germline V CDR1 and CDR2: SGHDN, FVKESK. Trimming at V came to 0 bases and at J to 3 bases, leaving 5 bases not matched to a gene. The CDR3 contains 16 residues. The table came from immunoSEQ multiplex PCR; TCRdb's copy has only in-frame clones and leaves some out. The sample gives around 34,000 clones, approximately 90% of which show up once; approximately 45% is in the top ten. A history of autoimmune disease or systemic immunosuppression excluded patients. The specimen comprised CD4+ or CD8+ T cells sorted from blood, sampled in a trial of the OX40 agonist ivuxolimab. The gene calls are TRBV14 and TRBJ2-1, with TRBD2 matching over 7 bases. The sequence was obtained from an adult with an advanced solid tumor such as melanoma, head and neck, liver or kidney cancer. In DNA, the CDR3 is TGTGCCAGCAGCCAAGACCGGGACTATAACTACAATGAGCAGTTCTTC. It codes for CASSQDRDYNYNEQFF.